A single sample gave rise to the 10 T cell receptor beta chains below, sequenced in a study of OX40 agonist ivuxolimab in advanced cancers. Libraries were prepared by immunoSEQ multiplex PCR; TCRdb keeps only in-frame clonotypes and omits some of them. There are thousands of clones in the sample; under 85% occur only once, and under 20% lies in the top ten. This sample comprised CD4+ or CD8+ T cells sorted from blood, obtained in a trial of the OX40 agonist ivuxolimab. All receptors come from an adult with an advanced solid tumor such as melanoma, head and neck, liver or kidney cancer.

The chain is built from TRBV15 and TRBJ1-5, with D unresolved. V dropped 1 base and J dropped 2 bases, with 15 bases sitting between them. This CDR3 is built from 17 residues. Germline-derived CDR1 and CDR2 are LNHNV and YYDKDF (reference sequence). Here the CDR3 DNA reads TGTGCCACCAGCAGAGGCTTTAACTCGGGCGGCAATCAGCCCCAGCATTTT. This sequence encodes CATSRGFNSGGNQPQHF.

CDR3 sequence reads: CASSDSIGSYNEQFF. DNA for the CDR3: TGTGCCAGCAGTGACTCTATTGGCTCCTACAATGAGCAGTTCTTC. The genes are TRBV6-4 and TRBJ2-1; no firm D call. The germline V gene encodes CDR1 MRHNA and CDR2 SNTAGT. The CDR3 totals 15 residues. The ends were cut back, 0 bases at V and 0 bases at J, with 6 bases in the middle.

V gene TRBV27 combines with J gene TRBJ2-5, with TRBD2 identical over 10 bases. J lost 5 bases, V lost 6 bases, and 6 bases had no gene match. From germline, CDR1 is MNHEY and CDR2 SMNVEV (reference sequence). The CDR3 has 14 amino acids. For the CDR3, the DNA is TGTGCCAGCAGCCCCCGGACTAGCGGTGAGACCCAGTACTTC. It codes for CASSPRTSGETQYF.

The chain employs TRBV5-6 and TRBJ2-4; the D gene is possibly TRBD2 (7 bases). CDR3 size: 14 residues. Germline CDR1 and CDR2: SGHDT and YYEEEE. Trimming shortened V by 1 base and J by 6 bases, and 11 bases separated the two germline ends. This CDR3 reads CASSLFRGANIQYF. CDR3 nucleotides: TGTGCCAGCAGCTTGTTCCGGGGGGCAAACATTCAGTACTTC. Full variable domain (missing parts from reference TRBV5-6 and TRBJ2-4): DAGVTQSPTHLIKTRGQQVTLRCSPKSGHDTVSWYQQALGQGPQFIFQYYEEEERQRGNFPDRFSGHQFPNYSSELNVNALLLGDSALYLCASSLFRGANIQYFGAGTRLSVL.

The V and J genes are TRBV9 and TRBJ1-3; D gene ambiguous. CDR1 and CDR2 (germline): SGDLS, YYNGEE. This CDR3 has 16 residues. V lost 1 base to trimming and J lost 2 bases, with 13 bases between them. The CDR3 protein is CASSVLLSGAGNTIYF. The CDR3 nucleotides are TGTGCCAGCAGCGTACTTCTCTCGGGCGCTGGAAACACCATATATTTT. Drawing the rest from reference TRBV9 and TRBJ1-3, the complete variable domain is DSGVTQTPKHLITATGQRVTLRCSPRSGDLSVYWYQQSLDQGLQFLIQYYNGEERAKGNILERFSAQQFPDLHSELNLSSLELGDSALYFCASSVLLSGAGNTIYFGEGSWLTVV.

V usage is TRBV6-5 and J usage is TRBJ1-2, with D possibly matching TRBD1 (6 bases). Trimming stripped 4 bases from V and 6 bases from J, with 12 bases between. Germline lookup yields CDR1 MNHEY and CDR2 SVGAGI. This CDR3 contains 13 residues. The CDR3 DNA sequence: TGTGCCAGCAGTTTTGGGGGCTCAGATGGCTACACCTTC. It codes for CASSFGGSDGYTF.

V is TRBV13 and J is TRBJ2-1, with 12 positions matching TRBD2. With 5 bases clipped from V and 2 bases from J, the junction kept 13 bases outside the gene matches. Germline assignment: CDR1 PRHDT and CDR2 FYEKMQ (reference sequence). This CDR3 region has 19 residues. The DNA of the CDR3 is TGTGCCAGCAGCCACACCCTAAGGACTAGCGGGAAACCCTACAATGAGCAGTTCTTC. Protein product: CASSHTLRTSGKPYNEQFF.

This chain links TRBV7-7 with TRBJ2-3, with D maybe TRBD2 (7 bases). Trimming stripped 1 base from V and 5 bases from J, with 19 bases between. The CDR3 has 17 residues. Germline V CDR1 and CDR2: SSHAT, FNYEAQ (reference sequence). The CDR3 loop is CASSLVFTGGRGDTQYF. The CDR3, as DNA: TGTGCCAGCAGCTTAGTGTTTACGGGGGGCCGGGGAGATACGCAGTATTTT.

This clone has a handful of counts. The same CDR3 arises from other DNA sequences in this sample as well. The chain recombines TRBV4-3 with TRBJ1-3; D remains ambiguous. Trimming pared 1 base from V and 0 bases from J, leaving 4 bases between. This CDR3 is 14 amino acids long. The germline V gene has CDR1 LGHNA and CDR2 YSLEER. The CDR3 spells CASSQGDSGNTIYF. CDR3 sequence (DNA): TGCGCCAGCAGCCAAGGGGACTCTGGAAACACCATATATTTT.

The rearrangement links TRBV5-4 to TRBJ2-7; no definite D call. V was cut by 2 bases and J by 4 bases, with 10 bases left in between. This CDR3 is 13 amino acids long. Germline V gives CDR1 SGHNT, CDR2 YYREEE (reference sequence). The CDR3 loop is CASSFRATYEQYF. DNA of the CDR3: TGTGCCAGCAGCTTTCGGGCAACTTACGAGCAGTACTTC.